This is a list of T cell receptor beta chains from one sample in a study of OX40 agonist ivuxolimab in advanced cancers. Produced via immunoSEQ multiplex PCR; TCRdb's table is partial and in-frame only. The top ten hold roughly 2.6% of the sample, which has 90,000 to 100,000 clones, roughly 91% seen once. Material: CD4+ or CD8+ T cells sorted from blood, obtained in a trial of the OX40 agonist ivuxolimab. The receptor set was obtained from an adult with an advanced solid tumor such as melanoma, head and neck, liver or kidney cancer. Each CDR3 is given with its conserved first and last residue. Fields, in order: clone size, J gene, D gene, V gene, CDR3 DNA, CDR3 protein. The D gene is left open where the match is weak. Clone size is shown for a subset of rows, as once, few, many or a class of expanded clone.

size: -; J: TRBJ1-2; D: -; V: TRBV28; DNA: TGTGCCAGCAGTTGGGCCGGTGGCTACACCTTC; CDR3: CASSWAGGYTF
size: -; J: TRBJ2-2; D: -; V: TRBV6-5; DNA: TGTGCCAGCAGTAAAGATCAGCTCAGCACCGGGGAGCTGTTTTTT; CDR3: CASSKDQLSTGELFF
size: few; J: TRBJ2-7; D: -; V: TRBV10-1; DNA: TGCGCCAGCAGCACAGGCTACGAGCAGTACTTC; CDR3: CASSTGYEQYF
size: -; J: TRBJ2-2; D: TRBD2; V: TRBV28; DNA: TGTGCCAGCAGTTCCAGGGAAGCGGGGTTCACCGGGGAGCTGTTTTTT; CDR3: CASSSREAGFTGELFF
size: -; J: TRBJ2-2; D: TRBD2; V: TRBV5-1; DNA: TGCGCCAGCAGCTTGCTAGCGGCGAACACCGGGGAGCTGTTTTTT; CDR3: CASSLLAANTGELFF
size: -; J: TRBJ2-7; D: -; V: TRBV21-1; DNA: TGTGCCAGCAGCAAAGCAATGACAGGGGCGGCCGAGCAGTACTTC; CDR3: CASSKAMTGAAEQYF
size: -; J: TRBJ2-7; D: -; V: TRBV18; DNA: TGTGCCAGCTCACCACCGGCCGGGATCGAGCAGTACTTC; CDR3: CASSPPAGIEQYF
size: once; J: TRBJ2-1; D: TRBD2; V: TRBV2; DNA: TGTGCCAGCAGTGAAGGGCTAGCGGGCATCAATGAGCAGTTCTTC; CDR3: CASSEGLAGINEQFF
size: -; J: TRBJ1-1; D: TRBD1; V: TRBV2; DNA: TGTGCCAGCAGTGATCCCGGGACAGCGGAGGCTTTCTTT; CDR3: CASSDPGTAEAFF
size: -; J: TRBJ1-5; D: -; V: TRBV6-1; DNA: TGTGCCAGCAGTGGGTCGGCAGGGGTCAGCAATCAGCCCCAGCATTTT; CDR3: CASSGSAGVSNQPQHF
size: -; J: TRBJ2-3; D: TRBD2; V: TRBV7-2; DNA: TGTGCCAGCAGCCCTATAACTCTAGCGGGAGCAGATACGCAGTATTTT; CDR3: CASSPITLAGADTQYF
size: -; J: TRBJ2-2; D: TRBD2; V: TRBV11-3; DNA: TGTGCCAGCAGCTTAGGAGCTACTAGCGGGCACACCGGGGAGCTGTTTTTT; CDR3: CASSLGATSGHTGELFF
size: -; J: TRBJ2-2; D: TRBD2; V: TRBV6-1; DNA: TGTGCCAGCAAACTAGCGCCGAACACCGGGGAGCTGTTTTTT; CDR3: CASKLAPNTGELFF
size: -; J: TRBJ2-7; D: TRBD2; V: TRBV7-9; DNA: TGTGCCAGCAGCTTATACGGTGCGGGAGGTCCGGACGAGCAGTACTTC; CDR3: CASSLYGAGGPDEQYF
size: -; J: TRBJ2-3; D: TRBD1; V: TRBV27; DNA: TGTGCCAGCAGGAGAGACAGGGGTGGGGGCACAGATACGCAGTATTTT; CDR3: CASRRDRGGGTDTQYF
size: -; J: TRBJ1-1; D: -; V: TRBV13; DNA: TGTGCCAGCAGCTTAAGTGAGGGGTGGAACACTGAAGCTTTCTTT; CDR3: CASSLSEGWNTEAFF
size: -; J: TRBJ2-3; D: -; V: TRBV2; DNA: TGTGCCAGCGCCCGACTAGCAGATACGCAGTATTTT; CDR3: CASARLADTQYF
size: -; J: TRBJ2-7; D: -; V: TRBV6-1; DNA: TGTGCCAGCAGTGCACAGGGCTACGAGCAGTACTTC; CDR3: CASSAQGYEQYF
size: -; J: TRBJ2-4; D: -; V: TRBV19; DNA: TGTGCCAGCGGGAGTTGGGACATTCAGTACTTC; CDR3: CASGSWDIQYF
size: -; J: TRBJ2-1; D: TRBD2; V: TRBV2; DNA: TGTGCCAGCAGTCCGGGGACTAGCGGGAGGGTTGAGCAGTTCTTC; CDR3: CASSPGTSGRVEQFF
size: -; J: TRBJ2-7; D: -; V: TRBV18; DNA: TGTGCCAGCTCCGGGTCCTACGAGCAGTACTTC; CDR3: CASSGSYEQYF
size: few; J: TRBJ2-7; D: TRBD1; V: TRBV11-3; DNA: TGTGCCAGCAGGGTGGACAGGGGGAGGAACGAGCAGTACTTC; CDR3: CASRVDRGRNEQYF